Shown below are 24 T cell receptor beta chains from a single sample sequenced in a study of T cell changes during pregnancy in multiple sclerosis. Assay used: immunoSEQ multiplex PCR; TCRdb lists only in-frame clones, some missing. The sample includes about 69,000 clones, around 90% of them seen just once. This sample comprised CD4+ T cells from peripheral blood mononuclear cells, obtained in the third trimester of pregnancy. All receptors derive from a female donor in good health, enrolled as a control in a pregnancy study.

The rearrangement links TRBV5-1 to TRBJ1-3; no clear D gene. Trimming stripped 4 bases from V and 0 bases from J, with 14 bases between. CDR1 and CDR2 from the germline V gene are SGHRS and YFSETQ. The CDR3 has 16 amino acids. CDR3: CASSTLAGSSGNTIYF. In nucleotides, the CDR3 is TGCGCCAGCAGCACCCTGGCGGGGAGCTCTGGAAACACCATATATTTT.

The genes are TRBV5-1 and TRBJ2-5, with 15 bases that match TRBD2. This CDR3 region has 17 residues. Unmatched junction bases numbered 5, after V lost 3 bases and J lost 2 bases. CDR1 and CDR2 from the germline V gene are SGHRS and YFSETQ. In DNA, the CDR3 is TGCGCCAGCAGCTCCTTAGGACTAGCGGGGGGGCAAGAGACCCAGTACTTC. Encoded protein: CASSSLGLAGGQETQYF.

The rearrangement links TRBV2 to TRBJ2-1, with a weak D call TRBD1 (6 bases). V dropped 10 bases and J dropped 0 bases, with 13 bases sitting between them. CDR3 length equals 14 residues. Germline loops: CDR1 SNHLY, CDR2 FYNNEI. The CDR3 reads CAIGQISSYNEQFF. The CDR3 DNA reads TGTGCCATCGGACAGATAAGCTCCTACAATGAGCAGTTCTTC.

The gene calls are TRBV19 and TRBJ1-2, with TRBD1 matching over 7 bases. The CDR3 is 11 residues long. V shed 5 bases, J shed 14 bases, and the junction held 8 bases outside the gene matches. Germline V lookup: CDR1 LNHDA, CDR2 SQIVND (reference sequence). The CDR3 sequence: CASSPDRVQTF. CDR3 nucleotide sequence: TGTGCCAGTAGTCCCGACAGGGTACAAACCTTC.

The CDR3 reads CASSPTGANYGYTF. The CDR3 DNA follows: TGTGCCAGCAGTCCGACAGGAGCTAACTATGGCTACACCTTC. The chain combines TRBV6-6 with TRBJ1-2; a weak D match, TRBD1 (6 bases). The ends were cut back, 5 bases at V and 0 bases at J, with 10 bases in the middle. This CDR3 region has 14 residues. Germline values: CDR1 MNHNY, CDR2 SVGAGI (reference sequence).

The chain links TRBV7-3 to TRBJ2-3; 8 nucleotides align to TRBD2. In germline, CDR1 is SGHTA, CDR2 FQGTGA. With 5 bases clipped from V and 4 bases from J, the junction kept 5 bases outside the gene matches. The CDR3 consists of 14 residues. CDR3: CASSDGGASDTQYF. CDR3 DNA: TGTGCCAGCAGCGACGGGGGGGCCTCAGATACGCAGTATTTT.

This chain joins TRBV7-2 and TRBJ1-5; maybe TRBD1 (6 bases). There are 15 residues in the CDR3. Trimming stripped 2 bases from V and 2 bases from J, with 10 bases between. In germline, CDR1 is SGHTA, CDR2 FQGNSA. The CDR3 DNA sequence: TGTGCCAGCAGCTTAAACAGGGAAGGCAATCAGCCCCAGCATTTT. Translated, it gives CASSLNREGNQPQHF.

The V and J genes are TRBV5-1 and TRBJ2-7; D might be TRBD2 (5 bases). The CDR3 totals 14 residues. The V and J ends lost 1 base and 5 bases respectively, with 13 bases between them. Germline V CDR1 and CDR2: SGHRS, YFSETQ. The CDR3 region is CASSLWRAGDEQYF. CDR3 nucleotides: TGCGCCAGCAGCTTGTGGCGGGCCGGGGACGAGCAGTACTTC.

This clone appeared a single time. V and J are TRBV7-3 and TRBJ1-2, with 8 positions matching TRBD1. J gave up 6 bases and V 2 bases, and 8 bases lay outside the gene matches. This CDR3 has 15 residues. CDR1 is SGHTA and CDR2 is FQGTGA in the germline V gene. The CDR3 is CASSLSPRTGNGYTF. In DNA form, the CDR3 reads TGTGCCAGCAGCTTATCTCCTCGGACAGGGAATGGCTACACCTTC.

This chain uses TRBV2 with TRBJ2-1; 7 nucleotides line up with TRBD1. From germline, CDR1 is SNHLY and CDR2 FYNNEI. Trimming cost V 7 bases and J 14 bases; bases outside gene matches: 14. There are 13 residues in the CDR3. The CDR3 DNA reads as TGTGCCAGCACCCTATCCCGACAGGGAGAGGAGTTCTTC. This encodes CASTLSRQGEEFF.

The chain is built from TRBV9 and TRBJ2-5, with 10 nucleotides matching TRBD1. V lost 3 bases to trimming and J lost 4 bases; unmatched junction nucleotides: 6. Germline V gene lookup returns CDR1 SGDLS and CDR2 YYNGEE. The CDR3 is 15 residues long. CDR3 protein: CASSARDRGGETQYF. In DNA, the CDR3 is TGTGCCAGCAGCGCCCGGGACAGGGGTGGAGAGACCCAGTACTTC.

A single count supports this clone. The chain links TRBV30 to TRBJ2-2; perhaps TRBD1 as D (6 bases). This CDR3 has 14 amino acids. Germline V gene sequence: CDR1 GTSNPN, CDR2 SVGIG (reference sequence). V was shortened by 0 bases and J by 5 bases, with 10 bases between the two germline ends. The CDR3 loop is CAWSVQQGTGELFF. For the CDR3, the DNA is TGTGCCTGGAGTGTACAACAGGGAACCGGGGAGCTGTTTTTT.

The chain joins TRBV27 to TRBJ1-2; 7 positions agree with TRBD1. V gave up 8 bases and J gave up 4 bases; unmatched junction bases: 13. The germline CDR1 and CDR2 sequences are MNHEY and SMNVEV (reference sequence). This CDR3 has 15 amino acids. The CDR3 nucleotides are TGTGCCAGCGTAGGGGGCTCGGGGGCTACCTATGGCTACACCTTC. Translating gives CASVGGSGATYGYTF.

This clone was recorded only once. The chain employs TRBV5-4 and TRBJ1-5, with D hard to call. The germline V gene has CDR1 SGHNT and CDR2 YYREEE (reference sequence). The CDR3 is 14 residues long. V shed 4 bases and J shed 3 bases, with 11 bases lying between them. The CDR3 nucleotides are TGTGCCAGCAGCCTAGGAGGAGACAATCAGCCCCAGCATTTT. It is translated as CASSLGGDNQPQHF.

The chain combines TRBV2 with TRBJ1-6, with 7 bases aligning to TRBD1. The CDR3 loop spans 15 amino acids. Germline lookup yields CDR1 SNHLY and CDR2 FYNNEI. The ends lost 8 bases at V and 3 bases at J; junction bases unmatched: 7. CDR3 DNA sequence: TGTGCCAGCTATCTCCGGGACAGCTATAATTCACCCCTCCACTTT. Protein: CASYLRDSYNSPLHF.

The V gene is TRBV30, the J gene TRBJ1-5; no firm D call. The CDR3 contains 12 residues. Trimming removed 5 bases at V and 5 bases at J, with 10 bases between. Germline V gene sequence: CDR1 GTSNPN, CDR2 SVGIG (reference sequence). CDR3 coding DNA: TGTGCCTGGCCCCCGTGTCATCAGCCCCAGCATTTT. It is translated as CAWPPCHQPQHF.

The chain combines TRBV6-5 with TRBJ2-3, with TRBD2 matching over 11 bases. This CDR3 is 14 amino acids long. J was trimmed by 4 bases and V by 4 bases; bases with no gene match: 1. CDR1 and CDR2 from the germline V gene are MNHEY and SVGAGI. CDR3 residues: CASSSGLAADTQYF. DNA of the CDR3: TGTGCCAGCAGTTCGGGACTAGCGGCAGATACGCAGTATTTT.

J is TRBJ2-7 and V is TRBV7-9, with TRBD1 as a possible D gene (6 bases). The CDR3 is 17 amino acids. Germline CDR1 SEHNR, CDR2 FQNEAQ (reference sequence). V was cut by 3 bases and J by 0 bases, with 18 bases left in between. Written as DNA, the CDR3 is TGTGCCAGCAGCTTTAAACAGGGTCTCGCGAGCTCCTACGAGCAGTACTTC. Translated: CASSFKQGLASSYEQYF.

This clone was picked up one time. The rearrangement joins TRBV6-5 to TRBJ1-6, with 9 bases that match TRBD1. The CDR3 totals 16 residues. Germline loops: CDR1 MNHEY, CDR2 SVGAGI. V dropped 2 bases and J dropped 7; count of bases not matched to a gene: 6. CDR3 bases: TGTGCCAGCAGTTACAACGGGGGGACAGGGAATTCACCCCTCCACTTT. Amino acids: CASSYNGGTGNSPLHF.

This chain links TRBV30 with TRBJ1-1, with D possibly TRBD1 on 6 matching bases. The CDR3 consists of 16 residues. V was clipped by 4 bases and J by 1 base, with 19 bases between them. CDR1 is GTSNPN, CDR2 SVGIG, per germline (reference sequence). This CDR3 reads CAWTRLPTGTNTEAFF. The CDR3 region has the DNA TGTGCCTGGACCCGTCTCCCAACAGGGACGAACACTGAAGCTTTCTTT.

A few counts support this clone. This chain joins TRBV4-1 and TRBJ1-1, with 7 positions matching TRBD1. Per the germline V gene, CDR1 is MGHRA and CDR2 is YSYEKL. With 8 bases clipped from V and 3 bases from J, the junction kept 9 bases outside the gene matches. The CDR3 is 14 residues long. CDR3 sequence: CASGETGSYTEAFF. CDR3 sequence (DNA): TGCGCCAGCGGGGAGACAGGGAGTTACACTGAAGCTTTCTTT.

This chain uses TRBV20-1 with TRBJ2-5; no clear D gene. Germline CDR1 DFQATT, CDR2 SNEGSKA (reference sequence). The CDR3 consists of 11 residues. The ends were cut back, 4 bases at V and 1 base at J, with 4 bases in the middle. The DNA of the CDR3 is TGCAGTGCTATCATCCAAGAGACCCAGTACTTC. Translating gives CSAIIQETQYF.

The DNA of the CDR3 is TGTGCCACCAGCAGAGCTGTTAATGAAAAACTGTTTTTT. It encodes CATSRAVNEKLFF. The chain links TRBV15 to TRBJ1-4; D not resolved. The germline V gene has CDR1 LNHNV and CDR2 YYDKDF (reference sequence). This CDR3 has 13 residues. Trimming left V 1 base short and J 4 bases short, with 4 bases between.

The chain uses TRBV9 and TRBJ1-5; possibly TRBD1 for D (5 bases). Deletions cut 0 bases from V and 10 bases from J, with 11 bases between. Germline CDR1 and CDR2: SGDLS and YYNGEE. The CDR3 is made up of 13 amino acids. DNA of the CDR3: TGTGCCAGCAGCGTAGGGGCAGGGCCTCCCCAGCATTTT. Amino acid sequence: CASSVGAGPPQHF.